These T cell receptor beta chains were read from a single sample in a study of blood T cells in healthy people across ages. TCRdb redid the calling of the 5' RACE reads with MiXCR, one entry per CDR3 protein. Of roughly 1,500,000 distinct CDR3 sequences in the sample, roughly 32% were seen once. Sequencing was carried out using blood. The receptors stem from a woman in her twenties or thirties in good health. Both conserved end residues are part of each CDR3. D genes are given only for firm matches. Clone size is not always given. Where it is, it says once, few, many or a class for expanded clones.

few,TRBJ2-1,TRBV20-1,NA,TGCAGTGCTAGATGGGCCAGAACCACCCTTTCCTACAATGAGCAGTTCTTC,CSARWARTTLSYNEQFF
NA,TRBJ2-5,TRBV27,NA,TGTGCCAGCAGTTTAGGAGTGGGGCAGAAAGAGACCCAGTACTTC,CASSLGVGQKETQYF
few,TRBJ1-2,TRBV29-1,NA,TGCAGCGTTGAAGAAAGTTCGGCACTCCTACTCTATGGCTACACCTTC,CSVEESSALLLYGYTF
many,TRBJ2-4,TRBV4-1,TRBD1,TGCGCCAGCAGCCATAAAGGGGGCGAAGTAAGGCAGTACTTC,CASSHKGGEVRQYF
NA,TRBJ1-1,TRBV5-1,NA,TGCGCCAGCAGCTGGGGGGACATGAACACTGAAGCTTTCTTT,CASSWGDMNTEAFF
few,TRBJ2-1,TRBV4-1,TRBD2,TGCGCCAGCAGCCAAAGGGGGGCGGGAGGGCGGAATGAGCAGTTCTTC,CASSQRGAGGRNEQFF
few,TRBJ1-2,TRBV6-1,NA,TGTGCCAGCAGTGAAATATTCAGGTTGGGCTATGGCTACACCTTC,CASSEIFRLGYGYTF
few,TRBJ2-1,TRBV20-1,NA,TGCAGTGCTAGGAAAAGTGTCGATGAGCAGTTCTTC,CSARKSVDEQFF
once,TRBJ2-7,TRBV20-1,NA,TGCAGTGTTACTGACACAACCTACGAGCAGTACTTC,CSVTDTTYEQYF
NA,TRBJ2-1,TRBV13,NA,TGTGCCAGCAGCTTAACAGGGCAGGGCTCCTACAATGAGCAGTTCTTC,CASSLTGQGSYNEQFF
NA,TRBJ2-7,TRBV20-1,TRBD1,TGCAGTGCCACCGGGACAGGGGACGAGCAGTACTTC,CSATGTGDEQYF
few,TRBJ1-5,TRBV15,NA,TGTGCCACCAGCAGTCCAGGGTTGGGTCAGCCCCAGCATTTT,CATSSPGLGQPQHF
NA,TRBJ2-7,TRBV6-2/TRBV6-3,NA,TGTGCCAGCCTGGGGCTTGAGGACGAGCAGTACTTC,CASLGLEDEQYF
NA,TRBJ2-7,TRBV10-1,NA,TGCGCCAGCAGTGAGTTGCCCGGAGGTAGCGGTACCTACGAGCAGTACTTC,CASSELPGGSGTYEQYF
NA,TRBJ1-4,TRBV18,NA,TGTGCCAGCTCACCACTTGACACGGGGAAAAAACGGTTTTTT,CASSPLDTGKKRFF
few,TRBJ2-1,TRBV29-1,NA,TGCAGCGTTGGGGCTAATGAGCAGTTCTTC,CSVGANEQFF
few,TRBJ2-7,TRBV4-1,NA,TGCGCCAGCAGCCGTTCGGAGGGGTCCTACGAGCAGTACTTC,CASSRSEGSYEQYF
few,TRBJ1-1,TRBV30,NA,TGTGCCTGGAGCCCGGGGGCGAACACTGAAGCTTTCTTT,CAWSPGANTEAFF
few,TRBJ1-4,TRBV7-9,NA,TGTGCCAGCAGCTTACAGGGCATTAATGAAAAACTGTTTTTT,CASSLQGINEKLFF
NA,TRBJ2-3,TRBV20-1,TRBD2,TGCAGTGCTAGAGATGAGACTAGCGGGAGATTGGGAGATACGCAGTATTTT,CSARDETSGRLGDTQYF
NA,TRBJ2-5,TRBV5-6,TRBD2,TGTGCCAGCAGCCCGTTTACTAGCGGCGGGGAGACCCAGTACTTC,CASSPFTSGGETQYF
NA,TRBJ2-1,TRBV5-1,TRBD1,TGCGCCAGCAGCCAGGAGACAGGGGGCTTAGCGGATGAGCAGTTCTTC,CASSQETGGLADEQFF
NA,TRBJ2-3,TRBV20-1,NA,TGCAGTGCTAGGTCCAAGGGAGGAGAAGGGGGTGCGCAGTATTTT,CSARSKGGEGGAQYF
NA,TRBJ2-5,TRBV20-1,NA,TGCAGTGCTAAGTACACCGGGGCACAAGAGACCCAGTACTTC,CSAKYTGAQETQYF
NA,TRBJ2-5,TRBV6-6,TRBD2,TGTGCCGTCGGGGGGGCTCAAGAGACCCAGTACTTC,CAVGGAQETQYF
NA,TRBJ2-5,TRBV7-2,TRBD2,TGTGCCAGCAGCTTAGCTAGCGGGAGATTTAAGACCCAGTACTTC,CASSLASGRFKTQYF
NA,TRBJ2-1,TRBV6-5,TRBD2,TGTGCCAGCGTTAAAAACCTAGCGGGATTTAACAATGAGCAGTTCTTC,CASVKNLAGFNNEQFF
NA,TRBJ2-3,TRBV11-2,NA,TGTGCCAGCAGCTTATCAGGCGGAAAAAGCACAGATACGCAGTATTTT,CASSLSGGKSTDTQYF
few,TRBJ2-7,TRBV7-8,NA,TGTGCCAGCAGCTCTGTACAGGGTCTCCCGGCCTACGAGCAGTACTTC,CASSSVQGLPAYEQYF
few,TRBJ1-1,TRBV29-1,NA,TGCAGCGTTGGTTGGCAACCGAACACTGAAGCTTTCTTT,CSVGWQPNTEAFF
many,TRBJ1-2,TRBV4-1,TRBD1,TGCGCCAGCAGCCTCCGGGACAGGGCTAACTATGGCTACACCTTC,CASSLRDRANYGYTF
NA,TRBJ1-2,TRBV5-6,NA,TGTGCCAGCAGCTTGATTGCAACTGCCGGTAGCTATGGCTACACCTTC,CASSLIATAGSYGYTF
NA,TRBJ2-7,TRBV5-1,TRBD1,TGCGCCAGCAGCGCACCGCCGGGACAGCACTCCTACGAGCAGTACTTC,CASSAPPGQHSYEQYF
few,TRBJ2-1,TRBV7-2,TRBD2,TGTGCCAGCAGCTTGGCTAGCGGGGGGGACTACAATGAGCAGTTCTTC,CASSLASGGDYNEQFF
NA,TRBJ2-3,TRBV5-1,TRBD2,TGCGCCAGCAGCCCCCTAGCGGGGGGTACCACAGATACGCAGTATTTT,CASSPLAGGTTDTQYF
NA,TRBJ1-1,TRBV4-1,NA,TGCGCCAGCAGCCTAGGGCCAGGGGACCTTGGCGAGAACACTGAAGCTTTCTTT,CASSLGPGDLGENTEAFF
NA,TRBJ2-3,TRBV5-5,NA,TGTGCCGGCAGAACCCTAGGGGCGGACAAGGATACGCAGTATTTT,CAGRTLGADKDTQYF
NA,TRBJ2-7,TRBV7-2,NA,TGTGCCAGCAGCCCTGGACAAGCCTTTACCTACGAGCAGTACTTC,CASSPGQAFTYEQYF
few,TRBJ1-2,TRBV20-1,NA,TGCAGTGCTAGTGCTTCAGCGGGGCCTTATGGCTACACCTTC,CSASASAGPYGYTF
few,TRBJ2-3,TRBV10-3,TRBD2,TGTGCCATCAGCGAAGCGGGGGGGCTCTTAGATACGCAGTATTTT,CAISEAGGLLDTQYF
few,TRBJ2-5,TRBV10-3,NA,TGTGCCATCGGGAAGGGAGGAGAAGAGACCCAGTACTTC,CAIGKGGEETQYF
NA,TRBJ2-2,TRBV9,NA,TGTACCAGCAGCCCACTCGCCGGGGAGCTGTTTTTT,CTSSPLAGELFF
few,TRBJ2-1,TRBV15,TRBD2,TGTGCCACCAGCAGAGATGGACTAGCGGGGCCCCAGAGGTTCTTC,CATSRDGLAGPQRFF
few,TRBJ1-6,TRBV20-1,NA,TGCAGTGCTAGAGAGTTCGTAGCCAGCTCCTATAATTCACCCCTCCACTTT,CSAREFVASSYNSPLHF
NA,TRBJ2-5,TRBV28,TRBD2,TGTGCCAGCAGTTCTCTCAGACTAGCGGGACGGAGGGAGACCCAGTACTTC,CASSSLRLAGRRETQYF
NA,TRBJ2-2,TRBV6-2/TRBV6-3,NA,TGTGCCAGCAGTTACGGGGGACGGAACACCGGGGAGCTGTTTTTT,CASSYGGRNTGELFF
few,TRBJ1-2,TRBV20-1,NA,TGCAGTACTGATCGGCGTAGTGGTGGCTACACCTTC,CSTDRRSGGYTF
NA,TRBJ1-2,TRBV6-1,NA,TGTGCCAGCAGTGAAAGCAGGGGTATAGGAGGCTACACCTTC,CASSESRGIGGYTF
NA,TRBJ2-1,TRBV5-1,TRBD1,TGCGCCAGCCGCCAAATCCGGGACAGATACAATGAGCAGTTCTTC,CASRQIRDRYNEQFF
NA,TRBJ1-5,TRBV20-1,NA,TGCAGTGGTGGACAGAGCAATCAGCCCCAGCATTTT,CSGGQSNQPQHF
NA,TRBJ2-6,TRBV12-3/TRBV12-4,NA,TGTGCCAACACGGGCTCTGGGGCCAACGTCCTGACTTTC,CANTGSGANVLTF
NA,TRBJ2-3,TRBV15,NA,TGTGCCACCAGCAGATCGGCAAATGTACGCACAGATACGCAGTATTTT,CATSRSANVRTDTQYF
few,TRBJ1-2,TRBV7-9,TRBD1,TGTGCCAGCAGCACGCCGGGGACAGGGGCCTATGGCTACACCTTC,CASSTPGTGAYGYTF
NA,TRBJ2-5,TRBV3-1,TRBD1,TGTGCCAGCAGCGAGAGGATCCGACAGGGCCAAGAGACCCAGTACTTC,CASSERIRQGQETQYF